The rows below give T cell receptor beta chains drawn from one sample of a study of graft-versus-host responses after intestinal transplantation. The assay was immunoSEQ multiplex PCR, and TCRdb's table has in-frame clones only and misses some. The sample has roughly 93,000 clones; over 80% are singletons. The antigens of these receptors remain unknown. Sequences were derived from unstimulated CD8+ T cells sorted from spleen or lymph node cells, sampled before intestinal transplant. Receptor source: a human donor who received an intestinal transplant. Both conserved end residues are part of each CDR3. Each record gives: CDR3 length, clone size, J gene, D gene, V gene, CDR3 protein, CDR3 DNA. D genes are given only for firm matches. Where a row states a size, it is once, few, many or the class of an expanded clone; other rows omit it.

>16|.|TRBJ2-7|.|TRBV13
CASSLGGQGVLHEQYF
TGTGCCAGCAGCTTAGGTGGCCAGGGCGTCCTCCACGAGCAGTACTTC
>15|.|TRBJ1-1|.|TRBV30
CAWSNLPGFGTEAFF
TGTGCCTGGAGTAACCTTCCCGGGTTTGGCACTGAAGCTTTCTTT
>15|.|TRBJ2-2|.|TRBV27
CASSSSGLYTGELFF
TGTGCCAGCAGCTCATCAGGGTTGTACACCGGGGAGCTGTTTTTT
>16|.|TRBJ2-6|.|TRBV27
CASSPLGISGANVLTF
TGTGCCAGCAGTCCGCTGGGCATCTCTGGGGCCAACGTCCTGACTTTC
>15|.|TRBJ2-3|TRBD2|TRBV5-4
CASSSIAGVTDTQYF
TGTGCCAGCAGCTCCATAGCGGGAGTGACAGATACGCAGTATTTT
>16|.|TRBJ1-1|.|TRBV4-1
CASSPKGRGGDTEAFF
TGCGCCAGCAGCCCAAAAGGCAGGGGCGGAGACACTGAAGCTTTCTTT
>15|.|TRBJ1-1|TRBD1|TRBV27
CASSLWGQLNTEAFF
TGTGCCAGCAGTCTATGGGGACAGCTGAACACTGAAGCTTTCTTT
>16|.|TRBJ2-2|.|TRBV27
CASSLSHSLNTGELFF
TGTGCCAGCAGTTTATCGCACTCGCTGAACACCGGGGAGCTGTTTTTT
>13|.|TRBJ2-7|.|TRBV5-1
CASSYPGGYEQYF
TGCGCCAGCAGCTACCCCGGCGGGTACGAGCAGTACTTC
>16|.|TRBJ2-3|.|TRBV2
CASSEATGGLTDTQYF
TGTGCCAGCAGTGAAGCGACGGGGGGCCTCACAGATACGCAGTATTTT
>14|.|TRBJ2-7|TRBD2|TRBV6-5
CASSYGTSEYEQYF
TGTGCCAGCAGTTACGGGACTAGCGAGTACGAGCAGTACTTC
>14|.|TRBJ2-7|TRBD2|TRBV2
CASSDPSGSDEQYF
TGTGCCAGCAGTGACCCTAGCGGGAGTGACGAGCAGTACTTC
>16|.|TRBJ2-3|TRBD2|TRBV25-1
CASSEWASGSGDTQYF
TGTGCCAGCAGTGAATGGGCTAGCGGGAGCGGGGATACGCAGTATTTT
>14|.|TRBJ2-7|TRBD1|TRBV7-2
CASSTTGTVYEQYF
TGTGCCAGCAGCACAACCGGGACAGTCTACGAGCAGTACTTC
>16|.|TRBJ2-1|TRBD2|TRBV4-1
CASSPRGSGSQGEQFF
TGCGCCAGCAGCCCCCGGGGTAGCGGGAGTCAAGGTGAGCAGTTCTTC
>15|.|TRBJ1-4|TRBD1|TRBV28
CASSLSGQGLVELFF
TGTGCCAGCAGTTTATCAGGACAGGGGCTTGTCGAACTGTTTTTT
>14|once|TRBJ1-5|.|TRBV7-9
CASSLVGAGQPQHF
TGTGCCAGCAGCTTAGTGGGGGCAGGTCAGCCCCAGCATTTT
>14|.|TRBJ2-7|.|TRBV28
CASSPRRGSYEQYF
TGTGCCAGCAGTCCACGCCGGGGATCCTACGAGCAGTACTTC
>15|.|TRBJ1-1|TRBD1|TRBV19
CARNRQGGKNTEAFF
TGTGCCAGGAACCGACAGGGGGGGAAAAACACTGAAGCTTTCTTT
>15|.|TRBJ2-1|TRBD1|TRBV7-6
CASSLRQGTYNEQFF
TGTGCCAGCAGCCTAAGACAGGGAACATACAATGAGCAGTTCTTC
>17|.|TRBJ2-5|.|TRBV6-1
CASSDLTYRAYQETQYF
TGTGCCAGCAGTGACCTCACCTACAGGGCGTACCAAGAGACCCAGTACTTC
>12|.|TRBJ2-1|.|TRBV12-5
CASADESNEQFF
TGTGCTAGTGCCGATGAGAGCAATGAGCAGTTCTTC
>13|few|TRBJ1-2|.|TRBV19
CASSIGSWDGYTF
TGTGCCAGTAGTATCGGGAGTTGGGATGGCTACACCTTC
>14|once|TRBJ2-7|.|TRBV27
CASSLALSSYEQYF
TGTGCCAGCAGTTTAGCCCTATCTTCCTACGAGCAGTACTTC
>13|.|TRBJ1-1|TRBD1|TRBV30
CAWTGTGSVGAFF
TGTGCCTGGACCGGGACAGGGTCTGTTGGCGCTTTCTTT
>14|.|TRBJ2-7|TRBD2|TRBV27
CASSPGLGTYEQYF
TGTGCCAGCAGTCCAGGACTAGGCACCTACGAGCAGTACTTC
>16|.|TRBJ2-6|.|TRBV9
CASSVGHHSGANVLTF
TGTGCCAGCAGCGTTGGACACCACTCTGGGGCCAACGTCCTGACTTTC
>17|.|TRBJ1-6|TRBD1|TRBV11-2
CASSFETGNSYNSPLHF
TGTGCCAGCAGCTTTGAGACAGGGAACTCCTATAATTCACCCCTCCACTTT
>14|.|TRBJ2-1|TRBD2|TRBV6-1
CAAELAGDYNEQFF
TGTGCTGCGGAACTAGCGGGGGACTACAATGAGCAGTTCTTC
>14|.|TRBJ2-5|.|TRBV30
CAWSVEAGGETQYF
TGTGCCTGGAGTGTAGAGGCAGGGGGGGAGACCCAGTACTTC
>12|.|TRBJ2-4|.|TRBV29-1
CSAQAEENIQYF
TGCAGCGCTCAGGCCGAAGAAAACATTCAGTACTTC
>17|.|TRBJ2-3|TRBD2|TRBV11-2
CASSGTSGRAFTDTQYF
TGTGCCAGCAGCGGGACTAGCGGGAGGGCCTTCACAGATACGCAGTATTTT
>12|once|TRBJ1-2|.|TRBV30
CAWSPDWEGYTF
TGTGCCTGGAGTCCGGACTGGGAAGGCTACACCTTC
>17|.|TRBJ2-7|.|TRBV4-1
CASSQPQGSGSAGEQYF
TGCGCCAGCAGCCAACCGCAAGGGAGCGGAAGTGCGGGGGAGCAGTACTTC
>15|.|TRBJ2-3|.|TRBV7-2
CASSLFVVATDTQYF
TGTGCCAGCAGCTTATTCGTGGTGGCCACAGATACGCAGTATTTT
>15|.|TRBJ2-7|TRBD1|TRBV6-5
CASSARTGGSYEQYF
TGTGCCAGCAGTGCTCGGACAGGGGGCTCCTACGAGCAGTACTTC
>17|.|TRBJ2-1|.|TRBV14
CASSPLGGGALYNEQFF
TGTGCCAGCAGCCCTTTAGGTGGGGGGGCCCTCTACAATGAGCAGTTCTTC
>14|.|TRBJ1-2|.|TRBV6-1
CASTEPGSNYGYTF
TGTGCCAGCACCGAGCCGGGATCTAACTATGGCTACACCTTC
>12|.|TRBJ1-1|.|TRBV29-1
CSVDVQQAEAFF
TGCAGCGTTGATGTCCAGCAGGCCGAAGCTTTCTTT
>13|.|TRBJ1-5|.|TRBV27
CASSQPGNQPQHF
TGTGCCAGCAGCCAACCGGGGAATCAGCCCCAGCATTTT
>15|.|TRBJ1-4|TRBD1|TRBV5-1
CASSWTGGSGEKLFF
TGCGCCAGCAGCTGGACAGGGGGCAGTGGTGAAAAACTGTTTTTT
>15|.|TRBJ2-7|.|TRBV6-1
CASSEWWGPSYEQYF
TGTGCCAGCAGTGAATGGTGGGGGCCCTCCTACGAGCAGTACTTC
>14|once|TRBJ2-7|.|TRBV13
CASSLGQGGYEQYF
TGTGCCAGCAGCTTAGGACAGGGCGGCTACGAGCAGTACTTC
>16|once|TRBJ2-3|TRBD2|TRBV4-1
CASSPIAGGLADTQYF
TGCGCCAGCAGCCCGATAGCGGGGGGGCTTGCAGATACGCAGTATTTT
>19|.|TRBJ2-4|TRBD2|TRBV19
CASSRDIPTAGGPKNIQYF
TGTGCCAGTAGTAGGGACATCCCTACGGCGGGGGGTCCCAAAAACATTCAGTACTTC